This TCR beta chain was recovered during a study of cytomegalovirus exposure and HLA in healthy donors. Regarding the study as a whole: Subsequent analysis found a tendency for first-cohort TCR clusters to co-occur within the 95 to 150 validation repertoires. Cytomegalovirus status was reportedly diagnosed by the classifier with high specificity and sensitivity. Cytomegalovirus-associated TCR beta chains were listed, numbering 150 to 200.

Note on this clone: What it recognizes is unknown.

The data were produced by immunoSEQ multiplex PCR, yet TCRdb's version contains in-frame clones alone and is incomplete. This table has approximately 160,000 clones, 91% appearing once. The trim removed 0 bases at V and 5 bases at J, leaving 6 bases unmatched. Germline lookup yields CDR1 SGHRS and CDR2 YFSETQ. The CDR3 consists of 15 residues. Sequencing was carried out using PBMCs. This clonotype was sampled from a woman aged 18-29 years in good health and CMV-seropositive. The chain is built from TRBV5-1 and TRBJ2-7, with TRBD2 identical over 9 bases. The DNA of the CDR3 is TGCGCCAGCAGCTTGGTGGCTAGCGGGGATAACGAGCAGTACTTC. It yields the protein CASSLVASGDNEQYF.